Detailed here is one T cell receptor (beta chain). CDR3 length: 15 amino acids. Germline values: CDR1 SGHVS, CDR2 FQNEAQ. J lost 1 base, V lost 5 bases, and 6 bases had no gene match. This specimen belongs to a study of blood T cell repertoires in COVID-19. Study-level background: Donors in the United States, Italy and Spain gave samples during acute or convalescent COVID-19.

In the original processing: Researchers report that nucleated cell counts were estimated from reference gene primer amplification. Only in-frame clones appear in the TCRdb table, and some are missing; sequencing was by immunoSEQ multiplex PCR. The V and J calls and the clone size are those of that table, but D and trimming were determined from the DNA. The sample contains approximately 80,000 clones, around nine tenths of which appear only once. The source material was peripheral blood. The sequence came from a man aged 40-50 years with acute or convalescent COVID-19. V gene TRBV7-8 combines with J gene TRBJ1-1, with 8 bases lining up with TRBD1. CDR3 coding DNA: TGTGCCAGCAGCCTTATGACAGGGGCGAACACTGAAGCTTTCTTT. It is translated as CASSLMTGANTEAFF. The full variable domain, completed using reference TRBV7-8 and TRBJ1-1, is GAGVSQSPRYKVAKRGQDVALRCDPISGHVSLFWYQQALGQGPEFLTYFQNEAQLDKSGLPSDRFFAERPEGSVSTLKIQRTQQEDSAVYLCASSLMTGANTEAFFGQGTRLTVV.